This T cell receptor (beta chain) was profiled in a study of cytomegalovirus exposure and HLA in healthy donors. CDR1 and CDR2 from the germline V gene are LNHDA and SQIVND (reference sequence). CDR3 size: 8 residues. Deletions cut 11 bases from V and 10 bases from J, with 8 bases between. With regard to this clone: Its antigen is currently unknown.

PCR primers comprised 60 Vbeta and 13 Jbeta primers. Methods used by the authors: In a later analysis, about 12 million of 60 million to 80 million unique beta chains occurred in at least two donors. Repertoires were generated with immunoSEQ multiplex PCR, while TCRdb's copy carries only in-frame clones and drops some. V, J and clone size were drawn from that table, and D and trimming were deduced from the DNA. The top ten hold roughly 4.5% of the sample, which has 150,000 to 200,000 clones, around 86% seen once. Study-level results: The study listed under 200 cytomegalovirus-associated TCR beta chains. A later examination showed that TCR association rates differed by HLA locus, with DRB1 most and HLA-C fewest.

This sequence was found in a man aged 45 to 65 in good health and CMV-seropositive. The rearrangement joins TRBV19 to TRBJ1-2; no clear D gene. The sequencing sample was made of PBMCs. The CDR3 spells CAVGAYTF. CDR3 in DNA: TGTGCCGTAGGAGCCTACACCTTC.